A selection of T cell receptor beta chains follows, all from one sample in a study of blood T cell repertoires in COVID-19. The assay was immunoSEQ multiplex PCR, and TCRdb's table has in-frame clones only and misses some. The data contain more than 300,000 clones, about 89% of them seen just once; the ten biggest clones take up about 0.83%. What was sequenced was PBMCs or T cells enriched from blood (not recorded which). The receptors shown here come from a woman in her thirties or forties who had been exposed to COVID-19. Each CDR3 is given without its conserved first and last residue. Each record gives: V gene, J gene, CDR3 protein.

TRBV5-8	TRBJ2-7	ASSLFSGSAYEQY
TRBV24-1	TRBJ2-1	ATSDSAVGEQF
TRBV27	TRBJ2-3	ASSWTAITDTQY
TRBV9	TRBJ2-5	ASSVADRGSGTQY
TRBV27	TRBJ1-1	ASSLSGQIEAF
TRBV2	TRBJ2-7	ASSETSGRGEQY
TRBV5-4	TRBJ2-3	ASSFNGDRVTDTQY
TRBV5-4	TRBJ2-3	ASSLDLTSGYTDTQY
TRBV2	TRBJ1-4	ASEGGLNEKLF
TRBV6-4	TRBJ1-6	ASSSSLDSPLH
TRBV27	TRBJ2-1	ASSDSLAGVYNEQF
TRBV15	TRBJ2-1	ATSREARARARNEQF
TRBV7-9	TRBJ1-2	ASSLVGDRKGYGYT
TRBV5-5	TRBJ1-5	ASSAGTGGGYQPQH
TRBV7-8	TRBJ1-1	ASSLEGTYTEAF
TRBV30	TRBJ1-6	AWSRQGNSPLH
TRBV9	TRBJ2-1	ASSGLGVAGVGNEQF
TRBV5-1	TRBJ2-3	ASSTGQGADTQY
TRBV6-5	TRBJ1-2	ASSQQGRRGYT
TRBV10-2	TRBJ2-7	ACRLGTHSYEQY
TRBV11-3	TRBJ2-3	ASSLGAGATDTQY
TRBV6-2/TRBV6-3	TRBJ1-5	ASSYSRIIQPQH
TRBV11-1	TRBJ2-1	ASSSGGAYYNEQF
TRBV30	TRBJ1-1	AWSATGTLEAF
TRBV28	TRBJ1-1	ASSFHGGKTEAF
TRBV29-1	TRBJ1-5	SVGGWGKDQPQH
TRBV19	TRBJ1-2	ASSYRGQGTRGYT
TRBV6-5	TRBJ1-5	ASSSGQGVSQPQH
TRBV15	TRBJ1-1	ATSRVVGQGPEAF